Reported below is one T cell receptor (beta chain). The data originate from a study of shared clonotypes between healthy human individuals. Only in-frame clones appear in the TCRdb table, and some are missing; sequencing was by immunoSEQ multiplex PCR. The sample holds around 690,000 clones, 90% seen once. What was sequenced was memory CD8+ T cells from PBMCs. Specified subset: CD45RO+ cells pooled with CCR7-negative TemRA cells. The sequence came from a man between 18 and 29 years old in good health. Some clones in this sample may be carry-over from other donors' samples.

In DNA form, the CDR3 reads TGTGCCAGCAGCGTAGATCAGAATCTCTACTATGGCTACACCTTC. The encoded protein is CASSVDQNLYYGYTF. The V gene is TRBV9, the J gene TRBJ1-2; no clear D. Germline V gives CDR1 SGDLS, CDR2 YYNGEE. The CDR3 length is 15 residues. The V gene lost 0 bases and the J gene lost 3 bases, with 12 bases spanning the gap.